This T cell receptor (beta chain) emerged from a study of blood T cell repertoires in COVID-19. About the study: Donors in the United States, Italy and Spain gave samples during acute or convalescent COVID-19. T cells, B-cell-depleted T cells, or PBMCs provided the cDNA or gDNA that served as material.

Per the study methods: For nucleated cells, counts were estimated from reference gene primer amplification. The data were produced by immunoSEQ multiplex PCR, yet TCRdb's version contains in-frame clones alone and is incomplete. The D gene and trimming were derived from the DNA, and the V and J assignments and clone size from that table. Of some 150,000 clones listed, roughly 89% are singletons. The sequenced sample consisted of peripheral blood. The clonotype comes from a woman in her 50s with acute or convalescent COVID-19.

The CDR3 sequence: CATSRVEGPYNEQFF. The CDR3 DNA sequence: TGTGCCACCAGCAGAGTGGAGGGGCCCTACAATGAGCAGTTCTTC. The V and J genes are TRBV15 and TRBJ2-1; tentatively, D is TRBD2 (6 bases). The germline V and J ends were trimmed by 1 base and 2 bases, with 9 bases remaining between them. The CDR3 has 15 amino acids. CDR1 and CDR2 (germline): LNHNV, YYDKDF (reference sequence).